This record concerns one TCR beta chain sequence. This table comes from immunoSEQ multiplex PCR, and its TCRdb copy is limited to in-frame clones, with some not included. The data hold roughly 70,000 clones, with approximately 94% observed a single time. These data are taken from a study of control samples from healthy donors and cancer patients. V was clipped by 2 bases and J by 8 bases; unmatched bases: 3. The CDR3 sequence is 14 residues long. The V gene's germline CDR1 is SNHLY and CDR2 FYNNEI. This chain uses TRBV2 with TRBJ2-3, with TRBD2 matching over 11 bases. The TCR originated in a woman aged 30 to 39 in good health. The specimen sequenced was blood. The CDR3 sequence: CASSERLAGSTQYF. The DNA of the CDR3 is TGTGCCAGCAGTGAACGACTAGCGGGGTCTACGCAGTATTTT.